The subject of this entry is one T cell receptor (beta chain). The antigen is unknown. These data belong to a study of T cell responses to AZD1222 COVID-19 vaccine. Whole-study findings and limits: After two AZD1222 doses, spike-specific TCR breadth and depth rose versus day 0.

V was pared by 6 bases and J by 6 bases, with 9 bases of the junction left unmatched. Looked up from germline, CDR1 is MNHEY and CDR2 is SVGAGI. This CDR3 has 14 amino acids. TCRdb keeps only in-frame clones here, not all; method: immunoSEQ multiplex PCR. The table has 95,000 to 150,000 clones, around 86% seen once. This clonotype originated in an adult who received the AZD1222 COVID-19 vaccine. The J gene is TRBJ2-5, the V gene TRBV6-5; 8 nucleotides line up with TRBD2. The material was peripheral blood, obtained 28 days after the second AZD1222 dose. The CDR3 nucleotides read TGTGCCAGCAGGATGACGGGGGGGGACAAGACCCAGTACTTC. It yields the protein CASRMTGGDKTQYF.